This entry is about one T cell receptor beta chain. The antigen this receptor binds is unknown. No much larger clone is present one base from it, and per-base qualities are unavailable. TCRbeta CDR3 regions were amplified from genomic DNA by means of the immunoSEQ Assay, a bias-controlled multiplex PCR. The authors processed their data as follows. The number of nucleated cells in each sample was estimated by amplification of reference gene primers within the assay. Sequence reads were collapsed and filtered to measure the absolute abundance of every unique TCRbeta CDR3 rearrangement. Productive Simpson clonality was computed per sample as the square root of Simpson's diversity index over productive rearrangements. Not all clones reach the TCRdb copy of this immuneACCESS table, which keeps in-frame sequences only. Checked studies attribute under half of the gap to unresolved V genes and leave the rest unexplained. The DNA gave D and trimming, while V, J and clone size come from that table. For this sample there are 100,000 to 150,000 clones; about 86% appear just once. The ten largest account for 7.9% of the sample.

This sample stems from a study of blood T cell repertoires in COVID-19 (dated by TCRdb to 2020 to 2022). Broadly, across the study: The collaborator samples originated in the United States, Italy and Spain and spanned the acute and convalescent phases of COVID-19. The material from the prospective study consisted of cDNA or gDNA derived from T cells, B-cell-depleted T cells, or PBMCs. Subjects who had been exposed to COVID-19, were actively infected with it, or had recovered from it provided the deeply sampled blood TCRbeta repertoires that made up the dataset. The repertoires were made available in a free public database intended to serve as a resource for research on the immune response to SARS-CoV-2. Samples were obtained from the ongoing ImmuneRACE study (first 160 participants) and from 950 to 1,500 subjects provided by 6 global collaborators. Nearly every sample came with metadata listing a de-identified subject ID, COVID-19 status, age in years and sex. HLA class I and class II types, where available, came from metadata supplied by the sample provider rather than from assay-based typing.

Samples from volunteer blood donors who had recovered from COVID-19 were contributed by a second Seattle source. Each collaborating institution followed its own protocols to collect whole blood in K2EDTA tubes. For TCRbeta analysis, collaborator samples were shipped as frozen whole blood, as isolated PBMCs, or as DNA extracted from either sample type. Paper-wide results and their limitations: How much clinical and demographic metadata was included differed by source and by participant, and the metadata was provided uncurated.

CDR1 is given as SGHDT and CDR2 as YYEEEE, both from the germline V gene. After removal of 0 bases from V and 10 bases from J, the junction retains 10 bases not matched to a gene. The CDR3 runs 15 amino acids, cysteine and phenylalanine included. Only the CDR3 DNA stays, 45 bases, in frame from base 1. The clonotype originates from a man in his 70s who had recovered from COVID-19. Sequencing input: peripheral blood. This sequence uses TRBV5-6 and TRBJ2-1, and 7 junction bases match TRBD2. Read as DNA, the sequence is TGTGCCAGCAGCTTGGGGACTAGTGGGGTTAGGGAGCAGTTCTTC. This gives the protein CASSLGTSGVREQFF.